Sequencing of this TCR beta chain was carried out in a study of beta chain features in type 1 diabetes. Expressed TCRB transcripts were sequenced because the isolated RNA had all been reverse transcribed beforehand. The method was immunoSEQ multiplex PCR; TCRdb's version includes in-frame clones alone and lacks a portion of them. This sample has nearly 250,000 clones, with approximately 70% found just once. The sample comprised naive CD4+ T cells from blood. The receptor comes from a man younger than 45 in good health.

CDR3 residues: CASSIGTSKETQYF. In DNA, the CDR3 is TGCGCCAGCAGCATTGGGACTAGCAAAGAGACCCAGTACTTC. V usage is TRBV5-1 and J usage is TRBJ2-5; 9 nucleotides match TRBD2. Germline CDR1 is SGHRS and CDR2 is YFSETQ. Trimming took 4 bases from V and 3 from J; bases not matched to a gene: 4. This CDR3 region has 14 residues.